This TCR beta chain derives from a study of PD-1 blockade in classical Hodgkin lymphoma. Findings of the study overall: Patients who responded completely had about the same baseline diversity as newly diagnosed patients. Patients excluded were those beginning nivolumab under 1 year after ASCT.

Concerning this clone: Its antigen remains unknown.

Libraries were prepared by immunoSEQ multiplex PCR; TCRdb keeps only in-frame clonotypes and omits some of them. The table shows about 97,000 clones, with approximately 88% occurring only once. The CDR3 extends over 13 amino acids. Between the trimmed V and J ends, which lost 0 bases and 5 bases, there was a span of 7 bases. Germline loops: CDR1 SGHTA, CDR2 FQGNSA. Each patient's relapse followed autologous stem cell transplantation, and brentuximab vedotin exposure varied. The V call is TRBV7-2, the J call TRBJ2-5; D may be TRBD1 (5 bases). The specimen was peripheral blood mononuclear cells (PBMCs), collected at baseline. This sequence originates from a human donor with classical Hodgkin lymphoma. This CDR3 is CASSLAGAETQYF. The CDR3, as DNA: TGTGCCAGCAGCTTAGCAGGGGCTGAGACCCAGTACTTC.